This paragraph reports one T cell receptor (beta chain). This entry is derived from a study of OX40 agonist ivuxolimab in advanced cancers. Germline V gene data show CDR1 as SGHTS and CDR2 as YDEGEE. V was cut by 2 bases and J by 3 bases, with 6 bases left in between. The CDR3 is 12 residues long. TCRdb keeps only in-frame clones here, not all; method: immunoSEQ multiplex PCR. Of roughly 80,000 clones listed, about 84% are singletons. Source: CD4+ or CD8+ T cells sorted from blood, taken in a trial of the OX40 agonist ivuxolimab. This TCR was sampled from an adult with an advanced solid tumor such as melanoma, head and neck, liver or kidney cancer. This chain connects TRBV5-8 to TRBJ2-7; D not resolved. CDR3 loop: CASSLNSYEQYF. CDR3 DNA: TGTGCCAGCAGCTTAAACAGCTACGAGCAGTACTTC.